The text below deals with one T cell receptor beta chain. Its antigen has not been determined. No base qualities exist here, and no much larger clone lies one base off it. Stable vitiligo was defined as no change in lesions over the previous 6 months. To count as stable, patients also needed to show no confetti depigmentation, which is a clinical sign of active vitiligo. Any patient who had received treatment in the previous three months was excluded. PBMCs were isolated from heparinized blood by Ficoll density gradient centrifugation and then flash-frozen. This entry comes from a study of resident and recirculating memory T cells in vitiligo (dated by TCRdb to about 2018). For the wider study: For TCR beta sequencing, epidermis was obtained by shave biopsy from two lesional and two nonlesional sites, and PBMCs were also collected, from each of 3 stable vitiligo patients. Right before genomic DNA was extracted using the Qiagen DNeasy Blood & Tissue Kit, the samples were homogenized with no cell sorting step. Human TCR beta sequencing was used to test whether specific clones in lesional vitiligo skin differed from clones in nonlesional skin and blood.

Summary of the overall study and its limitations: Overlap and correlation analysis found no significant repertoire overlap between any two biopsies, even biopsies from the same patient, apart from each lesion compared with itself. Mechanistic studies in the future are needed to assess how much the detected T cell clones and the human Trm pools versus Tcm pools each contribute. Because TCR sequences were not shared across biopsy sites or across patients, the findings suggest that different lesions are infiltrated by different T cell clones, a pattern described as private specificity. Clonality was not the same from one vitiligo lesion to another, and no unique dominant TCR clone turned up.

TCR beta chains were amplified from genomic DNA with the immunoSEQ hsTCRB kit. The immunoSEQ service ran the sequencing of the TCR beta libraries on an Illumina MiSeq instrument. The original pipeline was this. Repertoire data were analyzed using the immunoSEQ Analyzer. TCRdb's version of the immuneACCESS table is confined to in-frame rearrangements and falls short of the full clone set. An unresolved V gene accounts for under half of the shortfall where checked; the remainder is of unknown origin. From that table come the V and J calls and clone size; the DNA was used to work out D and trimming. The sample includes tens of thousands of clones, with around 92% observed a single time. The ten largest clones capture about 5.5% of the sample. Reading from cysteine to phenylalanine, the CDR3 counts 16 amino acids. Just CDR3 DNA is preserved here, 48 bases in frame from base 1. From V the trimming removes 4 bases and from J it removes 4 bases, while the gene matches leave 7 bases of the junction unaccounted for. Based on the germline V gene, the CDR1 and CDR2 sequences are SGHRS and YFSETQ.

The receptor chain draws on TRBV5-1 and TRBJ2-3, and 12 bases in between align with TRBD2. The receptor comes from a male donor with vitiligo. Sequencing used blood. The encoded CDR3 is CASSKFLAGGADTQYF. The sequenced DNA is TGCGCCAGCAGCAAATTCCTAGCGGGAGGGGCAGATACGCAGTATTTT.